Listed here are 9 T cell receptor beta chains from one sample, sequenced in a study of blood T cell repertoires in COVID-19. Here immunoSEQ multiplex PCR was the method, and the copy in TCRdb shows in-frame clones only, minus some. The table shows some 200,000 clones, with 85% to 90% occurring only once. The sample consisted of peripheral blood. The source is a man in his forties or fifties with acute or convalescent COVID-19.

CDR3 region: CASSSQPGTYEQYF. The CDR3 coding sequence is TGTGCCAGCAGCTCCCAACCCGGGACCTACGAGCAGTACTTC. The chain is built from TRBV3-1 (or the pseudogene TRBV3-2) and TRBJ2-7, with D perhaps matching TRBD2 (5 bases). Germline CDR1 LGHDT, CDR2 YNNKEL (reference sequence). This CDR3 region has 14 residues. Deletions cut 5 bases from V and 2 bases from J, with 13 bases between.

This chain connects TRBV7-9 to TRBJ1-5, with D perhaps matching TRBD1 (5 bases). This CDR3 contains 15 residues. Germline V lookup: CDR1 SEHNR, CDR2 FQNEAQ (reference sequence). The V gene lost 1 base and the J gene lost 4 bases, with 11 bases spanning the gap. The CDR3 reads CASSLDTGGNQPQHF. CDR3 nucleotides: TGTGCCAGCAGCTTAGATACAGGAGGGAATCAGCCCCAGCATTTT.

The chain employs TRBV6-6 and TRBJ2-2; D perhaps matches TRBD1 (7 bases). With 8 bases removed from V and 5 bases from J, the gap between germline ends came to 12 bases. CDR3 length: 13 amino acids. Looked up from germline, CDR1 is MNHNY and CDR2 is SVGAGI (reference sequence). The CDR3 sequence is CASGQGGTGELFF. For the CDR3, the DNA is TGTGCCAGCGGCCAGGGGGGAACCGGGGAGCTGTTTTTT.

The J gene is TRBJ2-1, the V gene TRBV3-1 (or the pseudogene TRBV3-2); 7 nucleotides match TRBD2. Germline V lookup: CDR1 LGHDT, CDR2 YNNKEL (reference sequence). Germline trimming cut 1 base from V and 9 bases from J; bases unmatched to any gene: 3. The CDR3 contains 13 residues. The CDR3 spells CASSQVRGSEQFF. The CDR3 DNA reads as TGTGCCAGCAGCCAAGTGCGGGGGTCTGAGCAGTTCTTC.

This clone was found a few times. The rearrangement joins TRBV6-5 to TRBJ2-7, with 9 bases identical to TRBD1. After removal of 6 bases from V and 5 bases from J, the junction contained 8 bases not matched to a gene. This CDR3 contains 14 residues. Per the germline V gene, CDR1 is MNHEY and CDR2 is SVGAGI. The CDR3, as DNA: TGTGCCAGCAGATCTACAGGGGGCCGACACGAGCAGTACTTC. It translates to CASRSTGGRHEQYF.

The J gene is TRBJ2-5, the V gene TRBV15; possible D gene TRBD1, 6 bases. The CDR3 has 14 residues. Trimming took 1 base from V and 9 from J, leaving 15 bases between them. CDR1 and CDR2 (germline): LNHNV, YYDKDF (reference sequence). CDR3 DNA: TGTGCCACCAGCAGAGTTAGGACCGCAGGGGCCCAGTACTTC. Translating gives CATSRVRTAGAQYF.

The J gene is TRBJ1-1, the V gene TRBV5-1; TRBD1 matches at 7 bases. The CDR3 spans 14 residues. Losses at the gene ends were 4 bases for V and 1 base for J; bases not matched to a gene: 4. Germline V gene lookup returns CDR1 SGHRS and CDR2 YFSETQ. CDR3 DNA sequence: TGCGCCAGCAGCATCGGACAGGAGAACACTGAAGCTTTCTTT. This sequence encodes CASSIGQENTEAFF.

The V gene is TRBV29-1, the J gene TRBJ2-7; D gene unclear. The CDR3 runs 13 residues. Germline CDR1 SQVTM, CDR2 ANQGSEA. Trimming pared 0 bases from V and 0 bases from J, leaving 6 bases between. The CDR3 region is CSVEDGSSYEQYF. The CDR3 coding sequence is TGCAGCGTTGAAGACGGTAGCTCCTACGAGCAGTACTTC.

For the CDR3, the DNA is TGTGCCAGCAGCTCCCTTGGGCAGCACGAGCAGTACTTC. Protein sequence: CASSSLGQHEQYF. The V gene is TRBV11-2, the J gene TRBJ2-7; D is unresolved. Per the germline V gene, CDR1 is SGHAT and CDR2 is FQNNGV. Trimming left V 4 bases short and J 5 bases short, with 12 bases between. The CDR3 covers 13 residues.